This T cell receptor (beta chain) was observed in a study of blood T cell repertoires in COVID-19. About the study: COVID-19 samples collected from the United States, Italy and Spain covered acute and convalescent phases. Sources were T cells, B-cell-depleted T cells, or PBMCs; the material itself was cDNA or gDNA.

J gave up 4 bases and V 4 bases, and 10 bases lay outside the gene matches. CDR1 is MNHNS and CDR2 is SASEGT in the germline V gene. CDR3 length: 16 amino acids. Study processing details: Reference gene primer amplification gave estimated nucleated cell counts. Libraries were prepared by immunoSEQ multiplex PCR; TCRdb keeps only in-frame clonotypes and omits some of them. V, J and clone size derive from that table, while D and trimming were established from the DNA sequence. Of 95,000 to 150,000 clones in the sample, 70% to 80% were seen once. This clonotype originated in a human donor in a cohort sampled during active COVID-19. The sequencing input was peripheral blood. V gene TRBV6-1 combines with J gene TRBJ1-3, with TRBD1 matching over 7 bases. CDR3 sequence (DNA): TGTGCCAGCAGTGTCGATGGCTTGACAGGGGGAAACACCATATATTTT. Translated: CASSVDGLTGGNTIYF.